These 22 T cell receptor beta chains were sequenced from one sample in a study of early T cells in non-severe SARS-CoV-2 infection. TCRdb ran MiXCR on the 5' RACE reads and lists one entry per CDR3 protein. The sample lists approximately 110,000 distinct CDR3 sequences, more than 13% occurring once. Specimen: whole blood. These receptors originate from an adult who was a healthcare worker with PCR-confirmed SARS-CoV-2 infection or an uninfected control (not recorded which).

The table lists this clonotype with a few counts. J is TRBJ1-1 and V is TRBV10-3; a weak D match, TRBD1 (6 bases). CDR3 size: 13 residues. Germline values: CDR1 ENHRY, CDR2 SYGVKD. Deletions cut 6 bases from V and 2 bases from J, with 10 bases between. Here the CDR3 reads CAISRRGNTEAFF. The CDR3 DNA reads as TGTGCCATCAGCCGCAGGGGAAACACTGAAGCTTTCTTT.

Only a few counts were recorded for this clonotype. This chain uses TRBV4-2 with TRBJ2-3; unclear D gene. Germline lookup yields CDR1 LGHNA and CDR2 YNFKEQ. This CDR3 has 15 amino acids. V was cut by 0 bases and J by 2 bases, with 9 bases left in between. The CDR3 DNA sequence: TGTGCCAGCAGCCAAGATGGGCGCTCCACAGATACGCAGTATTTT. It translates to CASSQDGRSTDTQYF.

This clonotype was picked up a small number of times. The chain recombines TRBV10-3 with TRBJ1-5; tentatively, D is TRBD1 (5 bases). The CDR3 covers 13 residues. Germline V gives CDR1 ENHRY, CDR2 SYGVKD. V was trimmed by 2 bases and J by 4 bases, leaving 6 bases between them. The DNA of the CDR3 is TGTGCCATCAGTGAGGGACAAAATCAGCCCCAGCATTTT. Its translation is CAISEGQNQPQHF.

This chain joins TRBV30 and TRBJ2-7; D could derive from TRBD1 or TRBD2 (6 bases each). The CDR3 is 14 residues long. Germline CDR1 GTSNPN, CDR2 SVGIG (reference sequence). The V gene lost 4 bases and the J gene lost 0 bases, with 13 bases spanning the gap. DNA for the CDR3: TGTGCCTGGACGAGAGGGGGAGGCTCCTACGAGCAGTACTTC. Translating it yields CAWTRGGGSYEQYF.

This rearrangement joins TRBV5-4 to TRBJ2-7; perhaps TRBD1 as D (6 bases). Between the trimmed V and J ends, which lost 1 base and 3 bases, there was a span of 17 bases. The CDR3 consists of 16 residues. Germline CDR1 and CDR2: SGHNT and YYREEE (reference sequence). As DNA, the CDR3 is TGTGCCAGCAGCTTGTACACCGGGACACGGAACTACGAGCAGTACTTC. Its protein product is CASSLYTGTRNYEQYF. Variable domain in full (rest from reference TRBV5-4 and TRBJ2-7): ETGVTQSPTHLIKTRGQQVTLRCSSQSGHNTVSWYQQALGQGPQFIFQYYREEENGRGNFPPRFSGLQFPNYSSELNVNALELDDSALYLCASSLYTGTRNYEQYFGPGTRLTVT.

V usage is TRBV19 and J usage is TRBJ1-5; D ambiguous. Germline loops: CDR1 LNHDA, CDR2 SQIVND (reference sequence). This CDR3 has 20 residues. V was trimmed by 4 bases and J by 0 bases, leaving 25 bases between them. In DNA, the CDR3 is TGTGCCAGTAGTACACTTTGGAGGCCCTCGGGGTTTTATAGCAATCAGCCCCAGCATTTT. Its translation is CASSTLWRPSGFYSNQPQHF.

This clonotype was counted only a few times. The chain joins TRBV11-2 to TRBJ1-1; D remains unclear. Germline assignment: CDR1 SGHAT and CDR2 FQNNGV. This CDR3 is 14 amino acids long. V shed 5 bases and J shed 5 bases, with 15 bases lying between them. The CDR3 DNA sequence: TGTGCCAGCAGCCCTCAAAGGACGGTGACTGAAGCTTTCTTT. The encoded protein is CASSPQRTVTEAFF. The entire variable domain, with the rest obtained from reference TRBV11-2 and TRBJ1-1, is as follows: EAGVAQSPRYKIIEKRQSVAFWCNPISGHATLYWYQQILGQGPKLLIQFQNNGVVDDSQLPKDRFSAERLKGVDSTLKIQPAKLEDSAVYLCASSPQRTVTEAFFGQGTRLTVV.

This clonotype was detected a few times. The rearrangement joins TRBV30 to TRBJ1-2; possible D gene TRBD1, 5 bases. This CDR3 is built from 14 residues. Per the germline V gene, CDR1 is GTSNPN and CDR2 is SVGIG (reference sequence). Trimming stripped 2 bases from V and 8 bases from J, with 18 bases between. The CDR3 is CAWSPNWGFRGYTF. Here the CDR3 DNA reads TGTGCCTGGAGTCCTAACTGGGGCTTTAGGGGCTACACCTTC.

The V gene is TRBV11-1, the J gene TRBJ2-1; 7 bases align to TRBD1. This CDR3 is built from 12 residues. V dropped 5 bases and J dropped 10; count of bases not matched to a gene: 5. Germline assignment: CDR1 SGHAT and CDR2 FQDESV (reference sequence). The CDR3 loop reads CASSRDSSEQFF. The DNA for the CDR3 is TGTGCCAGCAGCAGGGACAGCTCGGAGCAGTTCTTC. Full variable domain (remainder filled in from reference TRBV11-1 and TRBJ2-1): EAEVAQSPRYKITEKSQAVAFWCDPISGHATLYWYRQILGQGPELLVQFQDESVVDDSQLPKDRFSAERLKGVDSTLKIQPAELGDSAMYLCASSRDSSEQFFGPGTRLTVL.

In this sample, this clonotype turned up many times. The chain recombines TRBV24-1 with TRBJ2-1; D may be TRBD1 (6 bases). Trimming cost V 8 bases and J 9 bases, with 13 bases left between them. This CDR3 has 12 amino acids. The V gene's germline CDR1 is KGHDR and CDR2 SFDVKD. CDR3 sequence reads: CATMGASGEQFF. Here the CDR3 DNA reads TGTGCCACCATGGGGGCGTCAGGTGAGCAGTTCTTC.

This clonotype showed up just a few times. The chain has TRBV20-1 and TRBJ1-1; D is unclear. V dropped 5 bases and J dropped 0 bases, with 13 bases sitting between them. The CDR3 consists of 14 residues. Germline CDR1 is DFQATT and CDR2 is SNEGSKA (reference sequence). The CDR3 DNA is TGCAGTGCTGCCGAGTCCGGGATGAACACTGAAGCTTTCTTT. Its protein is CSAAESGMNTEAFF.

This clonotype was recorded a few times. The V and J genes are TRBV4-1 and TRBJ2-5, with D possibly being TRBD1 or TRBD2 (5 bases each). Germline-derived CDR1 and CDR2 are MGHRA and YSYEKL. CDR3 length: 15 amino acids. Trimming removed 1 base from V and 1 base from J, with 10 bases in between. The CDR3 region is CASSQVDSGQETQYF. DNA of the CDR3: TGCGCCAGCAGCCAAGTAGACAGCGGCCAAGAGACCCAGTACTTC.

The J gene is TRBJ1-2, the V gene TRBV18; 7 positions agree with TRBD1. Trimming at V came to 6 bases and at J to 3 bases, leaving 7 bases not matched to a gene. The CDR3 loop spans 14 amino acids. The V gene's germline CDR1 is KGHSH and CDR2 LQKENI. In DNA, the CDR3 is TGTGCCAGCTCGCGTCTTGACAGGGACTATGGCTACACCTTC. Its protein is CASSRLDRDYGYTF.

This clonotype has a handful of counts. For the CDR3, the DNA is TGCGCCAGCAGCCACTCTGGGGCCAACGTCCTGACTTTC. This codes for CASSHSGANVLTF. The chain combines TRBV4-1 with TRBJ2-6; D unclear. The CDR3 is 13 amino acids. Germline CDR1 reads MGHRA; CDR2 reads YSYEKL. V lost 3 bases and J lost 0, with 0 bases in between.

This clonotype came up a few times. One end of the junction is discordant with germline, which a read error may explain. The rearrangement joins TRBV7-9 to TRBJ2-7; 9 bases line up with TRBD1. CDR3 length: 14 amino acids. Germline CDR1 is SEHNR and CDR2 is FQNEAQ (reference sequence). Written as DNA, the CDR3 is TGTGCCAACAGCTTGACAGGGGGCTCCTACGAGCAGTACTTC. Protein product: CANSLTGGSYEQYF.

The V and J genes are TRBV3-1 and TRBJ2-7; D may be TRBD2 (6 bases). CDR3 size: 15 residues. CDR1 LGHDT and CDR2 YNNKEL come from the germline V gene (reference sequence). The ends were cut back, 4 bases at V and 4 bases at J, with 17 bases in the middle. This CDR3 reads CASSRFRRGGYEQYF. The CDR3 coding sequence is TGTGCCAGCAGCCGTTTTAGGCGGGGCGGGTACGAGCAGTACTTC.

This clonotype was counted ten times or more. The chain joins TRBV3-1 to TRBJ2-1; D is unresolved. This CDR3 comprises 15 residues. Germline CDR1 reads LGHDT; CDR2 reads YNNKEL (reference sequence). Trimming removed 4 bases at V and 4 bases at J, with 14 bases between. The CDR3 region has the DNA TGTGCCAGCAGCCTGGGCCGGGTGCAATACAATGAGCAGTTCTTC. This translates into CASSLGRVQYNEQFF.

The chain links TRBV3-1 to TRBJ2-7, with a weak D call TRBD1 (5 bases). Germline V gives CDR1 LGHDT, CDR2 YNNKEL (reference sequence). The V gene lost 2 bases and the J gene lost 6 bases, with 20 bases spanning the gap. The CDR3 totals 16 residues. CDR3: CASSQRSGQSLGEQYF. For the CDR3, the DNA is TGTGCCAGCAGCCAAAGGTCCGGACAATCCCTCGGCGAGCAGTACTTC.

The J gene is TRBJ2-3, the V gene TRBV5-1; 9 nucleotides line up with TRBD2. The V segment lost 0 bases and the J segment 2 bases; nucleotides outside the gene matches: 4. The V gene's germline CDR1 is SGHRS and CDR2 YFSETQ. CDR3 length equals 16 residues. The CDR3 protein is CASSLGASGVTDTQYF. CDR3 nucleotides: TGCGCCAGCAGCTTGGGGGCTAGCGGGGTCACAGATACGCAGTATTTT.

In DNA, the CDR3 is TGTGCCAGCAGCCCATCAGGGGGTGAAGCTTTCTTT. It codes for CASSPSGGEAFF. V is TRBV5-6 and J is TRBJ1-1, with TRBD1 identical over 7 bases. V shed 4 bases, J shed 7 bases, and the junction held 4 bases outside the gene matches. The germline V gene encodes CDR1 SGHDT and CDR2 YYEEEE. This CDR3 has 12 amino acids.

This clonotype appeared a few times. This chain joins TRBV5-4 and TRBJ2-2, with 14 nucleotides matching TRBD2. The CDR3 runs 18 residues. Germline values: CDR1 SGHNT, CDR2 YYREEE (reference sequence). Trimming took 4 bases from V and 6 from J; bases not matched to a gene: 11. The chain's CDR3 is CASSPTSGGAIYAGELFF. The CDR3 coding sequence is TGTGCCAGCAGCCCGACTAGCGGGGGGGCTATTTATGCCGGGGAGCTGTTTTTT.

The V call is TRBV10-3, the J call TRBJ1-5; no definite D call. CDR1 and CDR2 (germline): ENHRY, SYGVKD. V was clipped by 2 bases and J by 4 bases, with 9 bases between them. The CDR3 spans 14 residues. CDR3 bases: TGTGCCATCAGTGAGGGGCTTGGGAATCAGCCCCAGCATTTT. Its protein is CAISEGLGNQPQHF.